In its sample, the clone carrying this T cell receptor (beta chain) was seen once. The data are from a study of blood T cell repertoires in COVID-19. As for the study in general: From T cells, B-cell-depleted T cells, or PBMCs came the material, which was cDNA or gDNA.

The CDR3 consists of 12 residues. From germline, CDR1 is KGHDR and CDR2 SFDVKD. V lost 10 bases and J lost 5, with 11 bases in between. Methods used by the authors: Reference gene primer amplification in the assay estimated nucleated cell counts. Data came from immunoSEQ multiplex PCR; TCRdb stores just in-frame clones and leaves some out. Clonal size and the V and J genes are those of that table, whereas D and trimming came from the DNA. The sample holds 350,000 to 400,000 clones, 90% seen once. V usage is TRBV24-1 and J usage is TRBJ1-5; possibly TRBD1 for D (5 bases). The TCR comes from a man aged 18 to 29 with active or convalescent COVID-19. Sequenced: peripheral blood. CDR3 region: CATGAFDQPQHF. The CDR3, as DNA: TGTGCCACTGGGGCGTTTGATCAGCCCCAGCATTTT.